A selection of T cell receptor beta chains follows, all from one sample in a study of T cells after yellow fever vaccination. TCRdb reprocessed the 5' RACE reads with MiXCR, giving one entry per CDR3 protein. The sample lists about 120,000 distinct CDR3 sequences, more than 5.5% seen once, with roughly 2.5% in the top ten. The sequenced sample was CD4+ T cells sorted from PBMCs, obtained around 45 days after the first yellow fever vaccination. The receptors stem from a man in his late teens or twenties who received the YFV17D yellow fever vaccine. Each CDR3 is given with its conserved first and last residue. Each record gives: J gene, V gene, D gene, clone size, CDR3 DNA, CDR3 protein. A D gene is named only where the DNA matches it firmly. Expanded clones get a size class; other rows say once, few or many, or leave the size out.

J gene: TRBJ2-1
V gene: TRBV11-2
D gene: -
clone size: many
CDR3 DNA: TGTGCCAGCAGCTTAAGGGGGGGGGTGTACAATGAGCAGTTCTTC
CDR3 protein: CASSLRGGVYNEQFF

J gene: TRBJ1-4
V gene: TRBV21-1
D gene: -
clone size: many
CDR3 DNA: TGTGCCAGCAGCAACCCATCACGGGAAAAACTGTTTTTT
CDR3 protein: CASSNPSREKLFF

J gene: TRBJ2-2
V gene: TRBV5-1
D gene: -
clone size: many
CDR3 DNA: TGCGCCAGCAGCTTGGAACGGGGCTCGAACACCGGGGAGCTGTTTTTT
CDR3 protein: CASSLERGSNTGELFF

J gene: TRBJ1-1
V gene: TRBV29-1
D gene: -
clone size: many
CDR3 DNA: TGCAGCGACCAACAGGGAGACACTGAAGCTTTCTTT
CDR3 protein: CSDQQGDTEAFF

J gene: TRBJ2-7
V gene: TRBV6-5
D gene: TRBD1
clone size: many
CDR3 DNA: TGTGCCAGCAGTTACTCCGGGACAGGGTCCTACGAGCAGTACTTC
CDR3 protein: CASSYSGTGSYEQYF

J gene: TRBJ1-1
V gene: TRBV20-1
D gene: -
clone size: -
CDR3 DNA: TGCAGTGCTAGAAAACAGGGTACTGAAGCTTTCTTT
CDR3 protein: CSARKQGTEAFF

J gene: TRBJ2-7
V gene: TRBV5-1
D gene: -
clone size: many
CDR3 DNA: TGCGCCAGCAGCTTGGATGGCCGATGGTCCTACGAGCAGTACTTC
CDR3 protein: CASSLDGRWSYEQYF

J gene: TRBJ2-2
V gene: TRBV7-8
D gene: TRBD2
clone size: many
CDR3 DNA: TGTGCCAGCACGGGACTAGCGGGGCCCACCGGGGAGCTGTTTTTT
CDR3 protein: CASTGLAGPTGELFF

J gene: TRBJ1-1
V gene: TRBV18
D gene: -
clone size: -
CDR3 DNA: TGTGCCAGCTCACCGGCGACAAAGGCTGAAGCTTTCTTT
CDR3 protein: CASSPATKAEAFF

J gene: TRBJ1-6
V gene: TRBV4-3
D gene: -
clone size: many
CDR3 DNA: TGCGCCAGCAGCCAAGACGACAGGAGCTCCTATAATTCACCCCTCCACTTT
CDR3 protein: CASSQDDRSSYNSPLHF

J gene: TRBJ2-2
V gene: TRBV7-6
D gene: -
clone size: -
CDR3 DNA: TGTGCCAGCAGCTTAGCGTCTTCGATCGCCGGGGAGCTGTTTTTT
CDR3 protein: CASSLASSIAGELFF

J gene: TRBJ2-1
V gene: TRBV12-3/TRBV12-4
D gene: TRBD2
clone size: many
CDR3 DNA: TGTGCCAGCAGTTTCTCAAGACTAGCGGGGGTTGAGCAGTTCTTC
CDR3 protein: CASSFSRLAGVEQFF

J gene: TRBJ1-1
V gene: TRBV19
D gene: -
clone size: many
CDR3 DNA: TGTGCCAGTATGGGGGGGTGGAACACTGAAGCTTTCTTT
CDR3 protein: CASMGGWNTEAFF

J gene: TRBJ2-7
V gene: TRBV4-1
D gene: -
clone size: many
CDR3 DNA: TGCGCCAGCAGCCAAGATGGGGGGCGCCTAACGTCACCCGTCGTGGAGCAGTACTTC
CDR3 protein: CASSQDGGRLTSPVVEQYF

J gene: TRBJ2-4
V gene: TRBV12-3/TRBV12-4
D gene: TRBD2
clone size: -
CDR3 DNA: TGTGCCAGCAGTCGGGGGGGGGACCAAAACATTCAGTACTTC
CDR3 protein: CASSRGGDQNIQYF

J gene: TRBJ2-1
V gene: TRBV7-8
D gene: TRBD2
clone size: many
CDR3 DNA: TGTGCCAGCAGCTTAGAGCGGGGGTATGAGCAGTTCTTC
CDR3 protein: CASSLERGYEQFF

J gene: TRBJ2-3
V gene: TRBV5-1
D gene: -
clone size: many
CDR3 DNA: TGCGCCAGCAGCTTCGGGACTCTCACCACAGATACGCAGTATTTT
CDR3 protein: CASSFGTLTTDTQYF

J gene: TRBJ1-2
V gene: TRBV5-1
D gene: -
clone size: many
CDR3 DNA: TGCGCCAGCAGCTTGGAGTCGGTTAACTATGGCTACACCTTC
CDR3 protein: CASSLESVNYGYTF

J gene: TRBJ1-1
V gene: TRBV7-2
D gene: -
clone size: many
CDR3 DNA: TGTGCCAGCGCGGGGGCGATTGGAACTGAAGCTTTCTTT
CDR3 protein: CASAGAIGTEAFF

J gene: TRBJ2-3
V gene: TRBV5-1
D gene: -
clone size: many
CDR3 DNA: TGCGCCAGCAGCTTGGAGACCAGCACAGATACGCAGTATTTT
CDR3 protein: CASSLETSTDTQYF

J gene: TRBJ1-5
V gene: TRBV3-1
D gene: TRBD1
clone size: many
CDR3 DNA: TGTGCCAGCAGCCAAGATACAGGGGCCAATCAGCCCCAGCATTTT
CDR3 protein: CASSQDTGANQPQHF

J gene: TRBJ1-1
V gene: TRBV5-1
D gene: TRBD1
clone size: many
CDR3 DNA: TGCGCCAGCAGCTTGCGACAGGGTCACACTGAAGCTTTCTTT
CDR3 protein: CASSLRQGHTEAFF

J gene: TRBJ1-1
V gene: TRBV7-9
D gene: -
clone size: many
CDR3 DNA: TGTGCCAGCAGCTTCTCTAGGATGGCGAGAGGTTCTTCCGAGGGGAACACTGAAGCTTTCTTT
CDR3 protein: CASSFSRMARGSSEGNTEAFF

J gene: TRBJ1-2
V gene: TRBV6-4
D gene: -
clone size: many
CDR3 DNA: TGTGCCAGCAGCCCTCAAGCGAACTATGGCTACACCTTC
CDR3 protein: CASSPQANYGYTF

J gene: TRBJ1-2
V gene: TRBV7-2
D gene: -
clone size: few
CDR3 DNA: TGTGCCAGCACACTTTGGGGGGCCGATGGCTACACCTTC
CDR3 protein: CASTLWGADGYTF